The 8 T cell receptor beta chains listed next were all sequenced from one sample in a study of T cells in Graves' hyperthyroidism and ophthalmopathy (dated by TCRdb to the late 2010s). The library was generated by multiplex PCR. TCRdb lists the instrument as Illumina HiSeq 2000. TCR beta CDR3 regions were amplified from RNA transcripts. The first round of RT-PCR for the TCR CDR3 was performed with the HTBI primer set and the Qiagen OneStep RT-PCR kit. TCRdb ran its own pipeline on the public reads, namely fastp trimming at Q25 and MiXCR clone calling, and kept in-frame beta chains. Every CDR3 protein is listed once, alongside the most common genes and DNA of its rows. This sample lists a few hundred thousand distinct CDR3 sequences; around 15% were detected once. The ten largest clones represent about 18% of the sample. The sequenced sample consisted of blood. The receptor set was obtained from a woman aged 25-40 years with Graves' ophthalmopathy.

This clonotype was counted many times. The chain has TRBV20-1 and TRBJ2-3; either TRBD1 or TRBD2 may supply D (5 bases each). Trimming left V 5 bases short and J 0 bases short, with 9 bases between. The CDR3 runs 13 residues. Germline CDR1 DFQATT, CDR2 SNEGSKA (reference sequence). CDR3 in DNA: TGCAGTGCTGGGGGACCTAGCACAGATACGCAGTATTTT. Its protein is CSAGGPSTDTQYF.

The chain has TRBV7-3 and TRBJ2-5, with 8 bases lining up with TRBD1. V was clipped by 2 bases and J by 3 bases; unmatched bases: 8. The CDR3 has 16 residues. Germline values: CDR1 SGHTA, CDR2 FQGTGA. CDR3 sequence reads: CASSLLHRGAEETQYF. The CDR3 DNA reads as TGTGCCAGCAGCTTATTGCACAGGGGGGCAGAAGAGACCCAGTACTTC. The entire variable domain, with the rest obtained from reference TRBV7-3 and TRBJ2-5, is as follows: GAGVSQTPSNKVTEKGKYVELRCDPISGHTALYWYRQSLGQGPEFLIYFQGTGAADDSGLPNDRFFAVRPEGSVSTLKIQRTERGDSAVYLCASSLLHRGAEETQYFGPGTRLLVL.

The chain links TRBV4-1 to TRBJ2-7; D is unclear. The germline V gene has CDR1 MGHRA and CDR2 YSYEKL. CDR3 length: 16 residues. Trimming took off 1 base at V and 2 bases at J, with 15 bases between the two ends. CDR3 DNA: TGCGCCAGCAGCCAAGGGTCCGATCGGGCGACCTACGAGCAGTACTTC. This gives the protein CASSQGSDRATYEQYF.

This clonotype has ten or more counts. V and J are TRBV15 and TRBJ2-7; maybe TRBD2 (6 bases). The V gene lost 3 bases and the J gene lost 3 bases, with 15 bases spanning the gap. The germline gives CDR1 LNHNV, CDR2 YYDKDF (reference sequence). There are 15 residues in the CDR3. CDR3 sequence reads: CATSSPGRGLYEQYF. The CDR3 region has the DNA TGTGCCACCAGCAGCCCAGGGCGGGGCCTCTACGAGCAGTACTTC.

This clonotype was seen many times. The chain has TRBV5-5 and TRBJ1-1; the D gene is possibly TRBD1 (6 bases). Germline assignment: CDR1 SGHKS and CDR2 YYEKEE (reference sequence). Trimming cost V 4 bases and J 11 bases, with 15 bases left between them. This CDR3 contains 12 residues. CDR3: CASSVIQGGAFF. The CDR3 DNA follows: TGTGCCAGCAGCGTAATACAGGGTGGGGCTTTCTTT.

This clonotype was observed many times. V usage is TRBV3-1 and J usage is TRBJ1-6, with a tentative D call TRBD1 (5 bases). There are 15 residues in the CDR3. The V end lost 3 bases, the J end lost 7 bases, and 13 bases lay between the germline ends. Germline CDR1 LGHDT, CDR2 YNNKEL (reference sequence). This CDR3 reads CASSQSTGRNSPLHF. The CDR3 nucleotides read TGTGCCAGCAGCCAGTCTACGGGACGGAATTCACCCCTCCACTTT.

This clonotype was seen many times. The chain carries TRBV5-1 and TRBJ1-1; a weak D match, TRBD1 (5 bases). CDR1 is SGHRS, CDR2 YFSETQ, per germline. V lost 4 bases and J lost 1, with 14 bases in between. CDR3 length: 15 residues. CDR3 protein: CASSTRGRQNTEAFF. Written as DNA, the CDR3 is TGCGCCAGCAGCACCCGGGGCAGGCAGAACACTGAAGCTTTCTTT.

The chain is built from TRBV27 and TRBJ2-2, with D unclear. CDR3 length: 12 amino acids. Trimming removed 6 bases at V and 5 bases at J, with 7 bases between. Germline CDR1 is MNHEY and CDR2 is SMNVEV (reference sequence). The CDR3 region has the DNA TGTGCCAGCAGGGACCGAACCGGGGAGCTGTTTTTT. Protein sequence: CASRDRTGELFF.